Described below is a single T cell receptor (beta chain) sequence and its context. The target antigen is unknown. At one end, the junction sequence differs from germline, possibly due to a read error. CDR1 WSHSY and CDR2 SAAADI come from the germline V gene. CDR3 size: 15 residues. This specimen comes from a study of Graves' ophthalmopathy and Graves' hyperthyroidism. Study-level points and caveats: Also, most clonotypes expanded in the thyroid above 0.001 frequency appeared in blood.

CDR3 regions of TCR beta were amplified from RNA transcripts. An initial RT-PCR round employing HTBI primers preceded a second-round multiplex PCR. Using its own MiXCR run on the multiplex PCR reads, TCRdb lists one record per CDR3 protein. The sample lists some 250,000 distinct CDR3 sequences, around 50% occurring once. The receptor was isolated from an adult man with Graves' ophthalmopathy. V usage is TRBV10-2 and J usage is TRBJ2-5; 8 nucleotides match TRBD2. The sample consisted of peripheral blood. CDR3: CASSRDTSGQETQYF. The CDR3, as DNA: TGTGCCAGCAGCCGCGACACTAGCGGTCAAGAGACCCAGTACTTC.